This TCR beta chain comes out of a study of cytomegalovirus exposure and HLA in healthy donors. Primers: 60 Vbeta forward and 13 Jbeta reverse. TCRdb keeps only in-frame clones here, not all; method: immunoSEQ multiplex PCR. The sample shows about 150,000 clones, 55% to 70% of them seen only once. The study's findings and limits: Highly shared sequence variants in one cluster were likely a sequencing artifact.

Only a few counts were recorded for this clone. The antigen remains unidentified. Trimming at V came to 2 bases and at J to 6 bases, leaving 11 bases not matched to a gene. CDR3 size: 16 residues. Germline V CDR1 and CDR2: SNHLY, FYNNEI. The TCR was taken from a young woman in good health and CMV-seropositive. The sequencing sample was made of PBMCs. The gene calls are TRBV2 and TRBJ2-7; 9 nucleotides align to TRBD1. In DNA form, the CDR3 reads TGTGCCAGCAGTGAAAGGGAAAACAGGGGGCTGGGCGAGCAGTACTTC. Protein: CASSERENRGLGEQYF.